The 30 T cell receptor beta chains below come from one sample, sequenced in a study of CD8+ T cells in alopecia areata. Noted treatment: oral pan-JAK inhibitor, 5-10 mg twice daily. After isolation, RNA underwent reverse transcription to generate cDNA as the sequencing template. The method was immunoSEQ multiplex PCR; TCRdb's version includes in-frame clones alone and lacks a portion of them. The table includes 150,000 to 200,000 clones, roughly 63% detected once. The sequencing here drew on CD4+ T cells sorted from blood, taken at approximately week 60, from a patient treated with tofacitinib. These receptors originate from a human donor with alopecia areata.

The V and J genes are TRBV5-1 and TRBJ2-5; TRBD2 agrees at 7 bases. The junction had 5 bases not matched to a gene; V was cut back by 5 bases and J by 4 bases. The CDR3 extends over 13 amino acids. The germline gives CDR1 SGHRS, CDR2 YFSETQ. The CDR3 DNA reads as TGCGCCAGCAGTTCGGGGAGGGGAGAGACCCAGTACTTC. This translates into CASSSGRGETQYF.

This chain uses TRBV25-1 with TRBJ2-5; tentatively, D is TRBD1 or TRBD2 (5 bases each). Trimming pared 2 bases from V and 4 bases from J, leaving 20 bases between. CDR1 and CDR2 (germline): MGHDK, SYGVNS. CDR3 length equals 17 residues. CDR3 nucleotides: TGTGCCAGCAGTGAAGGAGTCCGGGGACGGGGTGTAGAGACCCAGTACTTC. Translating gives CASSEGVRGRGVETQYF.

The CDR3 is CASTGGGQPQHF. The CDR3 bases are TGTGCCAGTACCGGCGGGGGCCAGCCCCAGCATTTT. The J gene is TRBJ1-5, the V gene TRBV4-2; a weak D match, TRBD1 (6 bases). V lost 9 bases and J 7 bases, leaving 13 bases between the germline ends. The germline gives CDR1 LGHNA, CDR2 YNFKEQ. The CDR3 runs to 12 residues.

The chain couples TRBV18 to TRBJ1-2, with D possibly being TRBD1 (5 bases). The germline CDR1 and CDR2 sequences are KGHSH and LQKENI. V was pared by 4 bases and J by 6 bases, with 15 bases between. This CDR3 contains 14 residues. The CDR3 spells CASSLQRDAHGYTF. CDR3 DNA: TGTGCCAGCTCACTTCAACGGGACGCACATGGCTACACCTTC.

The rearrangement uses TRBV19 and TRBJ1-1; weak D call: TRBD1 (5 bases). Trimming stripped 4 bases from V and 11 bases from J, with 17 bases between. Germline CDR1 LNHDA, CDR2 SQIVND (reference sequence). CDR3 length: 13 amino acids. CDR3 in DNA: TGTGCCAGTAGTAGCACTTTGTGGACAATTGCTTTCTTT. This codes for CASSSTLWTIAFF.

The rearrangement links TRBV20-1 to TRBJ1-4; D not resolved. This CDR3 is built from 11 residues. V lost 1 base and J lost 8, with 5 bases in between. Germline loops: CDR1 DFQATT, CDR2 SNEGSKA (reference sequence). CDR3 coding DNA: TGCAGTGCTAGAGCAGCAGAAAAACTGTTTTTT. It yields the protein CSARAAEKLFF.

This chain joins TRBV29-1 and TRBJ1-5; D may be TRBD1 (5 bases). V was shortened by 4 bases and J by 7 bases, with 11 bases between the two germline ends. The CDR3 is made up of 12 amino acids. The germline CDR1 and CDR2 sequences are SQVTM and ANQGSEA. This CDR3 reads CSVGGEGQPQHF. Written as DNA, the CDR3 is TGCAGCGTTGGGGGGGAGGGGCAGCCCCAGCATTTT.

The rearrangement links TRBV5-1 to TRBJ2-3; D is undetermined. In germline, CDR1 is SGHRS, CDR2 YFSETQ. CDR3 size: 12 residues. V was pared by 5 bases and J by 2 bases, with 6 bases between. This CDR3 is CASSATTDTQYF. Written as DNA, the CDR3 is TGCGCCAGCAGTGCGACCACAGATACGCAGTATTTT.

The chain combines TRBV2 with TRBJ1-1; 7 nucleotides align to TRBD1. Germline V gives CDR1 SNHLY, CDR2 FYNNEI. The CDR3 extends over 13 amino acids. Trimming cost V 1 base and J 11 bases; bases outside gene matches: 7. CDR3 in amino acids: CASSEEGRGHAFF. Written as DNA, the CDR3 is TGTGCCAGCAGTGAAGAGGGTAGGGGGCACGCTTTCTTT.

This sequence joins TRBV29-1 and TRBJ2-2; tentatively, D is TRBD1 or TRBD2 (5 bases each). This CDR3 is 14 amino acids long. V lost 4 bases and J lost 5, with 14 bases in between. The germline V gene has CDR1 SQVTM and CDR2 ANQGSEA. The CDR3 sequence: CSVVMSGTTGELFF. The CDR3, as DNA: TGCAGCGTTGTAATGTCAGGGACGACCGGGGAGCTGTTTTTT.

V and J are TRBV7-9 and TRBJ2-3, with D uncertain. The CDR3 totals 18 residues. The V gene's germline CDR1 is SEHNR and CDR2 FQNEAQ (reference sequence). Trimming removed 0 bases from V and 5 bases from J, with 21 bases in between. CDR3 sequence: CASSLAYLTGQEKDTQYF. CDR3 nucleotides: TGTGCCAGCAGCTTAGCGTACTTAACCGGGCAGGAAAAAGATACGCAGTATTTT.

This sequence joins TRBV28 and TRBJ2-5; a weak D match, TRBD2 (8 bases). This CDR3 comprises 14 residues. V was shortened by 4 bases and J by 5 bases, with 14 bases between the two germline ends. The germline V gene has CDR1 MDHEN and CDR2 SYDVKM. The CDR3 protein is CASSSGGGAETQYF. In DNA form, the CDR3 reads TGTGCCAGCAGTTCGGGAGGGGGCGCGGAGACCCAGTACTTC.

The chain carries TRBV7-9 and TRBJ2-7, with D tentatively TRBD1 (5 bases). The CDR3 covers 15 residues. V was trimmed by 5 bases and J by 4 bases, leaving 18 bases between them. Germline values: CDR1 SEHNR, CDR2 FQNEAQ (reference sequence). CDR3 DNA sequence: TGTGCCAGCAGCCCCAGGATGCAGGGTTCTTACGAGCAGTACTTC. Its protein product is CASSPRMQGSYEQYF.

The rearrangement links TRBV6-1 to TRBJ2-3; TRBD2 matches at 10 bases. The CDR3 extends over 14 amino acids. Germline assignment: CDR1 MNHNS and CDR2 SASEGT. Trimming cost V 1 base and J 14 bases; bases outside gene matches: 9. The CDR3 coding sequence is TGTGCCAGCAGTGAAGTCCCCGCTAGCGGGGGTACGTATTTT. Translation gives CASSEVPASGGTYF.

This chain links TRBV30 with TRBJ2-3; 8 bases are a match to TRBD2. Germline V gene data show CDR1 as GTSNPN and CDR2 as SVGIG (reference sequence). Unmatched junction bases numbered 7, after V lost 2 bases and J lost 6 bases. CDR3 size: 14 residues. CDR3 nucleotide sequence: TGTGCCTGGAGTACCCGGGGGGGACCCGATACGCAGTATTTT. Its protein product is CAWSTRGGPDTQYF.

The chain is built from TRBV29-1 and TRBJ1-2; D gene ambiguous. CDR1 and CDR2 (germline): SQVTM, ANQGSEA. V was trimmed by 7 bases and J by 2 bases, leaving 11 bases between them. The CDR3 runs to 12 residues. CDR3 bases: TGCAGCGCCGCCGTCGGCAACTATGGCTACACCTTC. Its protein product is CSAAVGNYGYTF. The entire variable domain, with the rest obtained from reference TRBV29-1 and TRBJ1-2, is as follows: SAVISQKPSRDICQRGTSLTIQCQVDSQVTMMFWYRQQPGQSLTLIATANQGSEATYESGFVIDKFPISRPNLTFSTLTVSNMSPEDSSIYLCSAAVGNYGYTFGSGTRLTVV.

The rearrangement joins TRBV5-4 to TRBJ2-5; D ambiguous. Per germline, CDR1 SGHNT and CDR2 YYREEE (reference sequence). Deletions cut 0 bases from V and 3 bases from J, with 6 bases between. This CDR3 spans 13 amino acids. The CDR3 nucleotides read TGTGCCAGCAGCTTGGTGGACGAAGAGACCCAGTACTTC. This sequence encodes CASSLVDEETQYF.

CDR3 DNA: TGTGCCAGCAGCCGGGGACAGCTGACTTTCTTT. Protein sequence: CASSRGQLTFF. V gene TRBV7-9 combines with J gene TRBJ1-1; 7 bases are a match to TRBD1. The CDR3 covers 11 residues. Per the germline V gene, CDR1 is SEHNR and CDR2 is FQNEAQ (reference sequence). V gave up 5 bases and J gave up 12 bases; unmatched junction bases: 6. The full variable domain, with the rest looked up from reference TRBV7-9 and TRBJ1-1, is DTGVSQNPRHKITKRGQNVTFRCDPISEHNRLYWYRQTLGQGPEFLTYFQNEAQLEKSRLLSDRFSAERPKGSFSTLEIQRTEQGDSAMYLCASSRGQLTFFGQGTRLTVV.

The chain employs TRBV6-6 and TRBJ1-1, with D perhaps TRBD1 (5 bases). Germline V gene data show CDR1 as MNHNY and CDR2 as SVGAGI (reference sequence). V was clipped by 1 base and J by 4 bases, with 7 bases between them. CDR3 length: 13 residues. The CDR3 loop reads CASSYLGVTEAFF. CDR3 bases: TGTGCCAGCAGTTACTTAGGGGTCACTGAAGCTTTCTTT.

The chain joins TRBV18 to TRBJ1-6; TRBD1 aligns across 9 bases. J was trimmed by 7 bases and V by 2 bases; bases with no gene match: 3. Germline CDR1 and CDR2: KGHSH and LQKENI. This CDR3 region has 15 residues. CDR3 DNA sequence: TGTGCCAGCTCACCAGGGACAGGGAGAAATTCACCCCTCCACTTT. Its protein product is CASSPGTGRNSPLHF.

This clone was detected a few times. The V and J genes are TRBV4-1 and TRBJ2-2, with no clear D. The CDR3 covers 15 residues. Between the trimmed V and J ends, which lost 6 bases and 3 bases, there was a span of 14 bases. Germline V lookup: CDR1 MGHRA, CDR2 YSYEKL. The CDR3 loop reads CASRRPEADTGELFF. CDR3 coding DNA: TGCGCCAGCAGACGTCCCGAGGCAGACACCGGGGAGCTGTTTTTT.

Here the CDR3 DNA reads TGCGCCAGCAGCTTCCAAGGGGAGAGCACCGGGGAGCTGTTTTTT. Translated, it gives CASSFQGESTGELFF. The gene calls are TRBV5-1 and TRBJ2-2, with D perhaps being TRBD1 or TRBD2 (5 bases each). In germline, CDR1 is SGHRS, CDR2 YFSETQ. The CDR3 spans 15 residues. The ends were cut back, 2 bases at V and 4 bases at J, with 12 bases in the middle.

This rearrangement joins TRBV5-6 to TRBJ1-1, with 7 bases matching TRBD1. Trimming took 3 bases from V and 4 from J; bases not matched to a gene: 9. The CDR3 consists of 15 residues. CDR1 SGHDT and CDR2 YYEEEE come from the germline V gene. The CDR3 DNA reads as TGTGCCAGCAGCTACCAGACAGGGCGAGGCACTGAAGCTTTCTTT. Encoded protein: CASSYQTGRGTEAFF.

This CDR3 reads CASSGTSQPQHF. Written as DNA, the CDR3 is TGTGCCAGCAGTGGGACATCCCAGCCCCAGCATTTT. The genes are TRBV2 and TRBJ1-5; a possible D gene is TRBD1 (5 bases). Trimming pared 4 bases from V and 7 bases from J, leaving 8 bases between. The CDR3 length is 12 residues. CDR1 and CDR2 (germline): SNHLY, FYNNEI.

The V gene is TRBV30, the J gene TRBJ1-6; D is possibly TRBD1 (5 bases). Germline CDR1 GTSNPN, CDR2 SVGIG (reference sequence). Trimming left V 5 bases short and J 5 bases short, with 10 bases between. This CDR3 is built from 13 residues. The CDR3 nucleotides are TGTGCCTGGGACCGGGACCATAATTCACCCCTCCACTTT. It codes for CAWDRDHNSPLHF.

V gene TRBV29-1 combines with J gene TRBJ2-5; D call uncertain. In germline, CDR1 is SQVTM, CDR2 ANQGSEA. CDR3 length equals 11 residues. Trimming removed 7 bases from V and 2 bases from J, with 8 bases in between. CDR3 amino acids: CSAGRQETQYF. DNA of the CDR3: TGCAGCGCCGGCAGACAAGAGACCCAGTACTTC.

About this clone: Other DNA sequences in the same sample also yield this CDR3. The J gene is TRBJ1-5, the V gene TRBV30, with D maybe TRBD1 (5 bases). Deletions cut 4 bases from V and 1 base from J, with 8 bases between. The CDR3 has 13 residues. Germline CDR1 reads GTSNPN; CDR2 reads SVGIG (reference sequence). This CDR3 reads CAWNRYSNQPQHF. CDR3 DNA: TGTGCCTGGAACAGGTACAGCAATCAGCCCCAGCATTTT.

The chain has TRBV5-1 and TRBJ2-7; weak D call: TRBD1 (5 bases). Germline CDR1 and CDR2: SGHRS and YFSETQ. The CDR3 totals 13 residues. Trimming removed 4 bases at V and 2 bases at J, with 10 bases between. This CDR3 reads CASSTQGTYEQYF. CDR3 sequence (DNA): TGCGCCAGCAGCACCCAGGGTACCTACGAGCAGTACTTC.

V usage is TRBV7-6 and J usage is TRBJ2-5, with D perhaps TRBD1 (6 bases). Germline V gene lookup returns CDR1 SGHVS and CDR2 FNYEAQ. The CDR3 loop spans 13 amino acids. The CDR3 bases are TGTGCTTCTGGTAGGGGGACCCAAGAGACCCAGTACTTC. Translating gives CASGRGTQETQYF.

The chain has TRBV30 and TRBJ2-4; D remains ambiguous. This CDR3 spans 15 amino acids. Germline CDR1 reads GTSNPN; CDR2 reads SVGIG (reference sequence). Trimming removed 1 base at V and 0 bases at J, with 10 bases between. CDR3 nucleotides: TGTGCCTGGAGTGCCCCACAGATAGCCAAAAACATTCAGTACTTC. Translated: CAWSAPQIAKNIQYF.